This TCR beta chain was identified during a study of T cell repertoires in cytomegalovirus infection. Study as a whole: As its CMV epitopes, the study selected recently identified HLA-C-restricted and well-studied HLA-B-restricted targets. It was the public TCR beta signatures that indicated both CMV infection and matching HLA type. Study-level results: Individuals carrying CMV plus the relevant HLA were identified by cumulative frequency of public TCR beta families. Ex vivo, HLA-C-restricted CMV-specific TCR beta clonotypes prevailed over the rest of the response.

TCRdb redid the calling of the reads with MiXCR, one entry per CDR3 protein. Altogether about 340,000 distinct CDR3 sequences are present, roughly 29% being singletons, with the ten largest covering 15% to 25%. Germline CDR1 and CDR2: MGHRA and YSYEKL. The CDR3 is 14 amino acids. The V segment lost 5 bases and the J segment 7 bases; nucleotides outside the gene matches: 8. Concerning this clonotype itself: The target antigen is unknown.

Here the sequenced sample was cultured PBMCs, taken from culture after CMV antigen stimulation. The rearrangement links TRBV4-1 to TRBJ1-1, with 9 nucleotides matching TRBD1. The TCR originated in a human donor in good health (CMV status not recorded). Some clones in this sample may be carry-over from other donors' samples. CDR3 in DNA: TGCGCCAGCAGCGACAGGGGGGGGATTAGTGAAGCTTTCTTT. Translation gives CASSDRGGISEAFF.